Below, 10 T cell receptor beta chains from the same sample are listed, as sequenced in a study of shared clonotypes between healthy human individuals. The repertoire was sequenced with immunoSEQ multiplex PCR; TCRdb's copy has only in-frame clones and lacks some. The sample lists approximately 500,000 clones, about 95% seen once, with approximately 0.062% in the top ten. Material for sequencing was naive CD4+ T cells sorted from blood. Documented subset: CD45RA+ positively selected. The receptors here all came from a woman under 40 in good health.

This chain links TRBV28 with TRBJ2-7, with 12 bases identical to TRBD2. CDR3 length equals 17 residues. Germline-derived CDR1 and CDR2 are MDHEN and SYDVKM. Losses at the gene ends were 8 bases for V and 0 bases for J; bases not matched to a gene: 11. This CDR3 is CASGGPGTSGFSYEQYF. The CDR3 nucleotides read TGTGCCAGCGGGGGCCCGGGGACTAGCGGGTTCTCCTACGAGCAGTACTTC.

The CDR3, as DNA: TGCGCCAGCAGCCCTCTAGACGTGGGAGATACGCAGTATTTT. Translation: CASSPLDVGDTQYF. The V and J genes are TRBV4-1 and TRBJ2-3; no clear D. CDR3 size: 14 residues. CDR1 MGHRA and CDR2 YSYEKL come from the germline V gene. Trimming shortened V by 4 bases and J by 5 bases, and 13 bases separated the two germline ends.

This chain uses TRBV10-2 with TRBJ2-7; 12 bases are a match to TRBD2. The germline V gene has CDR1 WSHSY and CDR2 SAAADI. After removal of 9 bases from V and 0 bases from J, the junction contained 6 bases not matched to a gene. This CDR3 is 15 amino acids long. In DNA form, the CDR3 reads TGCGCCAGTTGGACTAGCGGGACCGGCTCCTACGAGCAGTACTTC. Protein: CASWTSGTGSYEQYF.

This clone appeared a few times. This sequence joins TRBV6-5 and TRBJ1-5, with D perhaps TRBD1 (6 bases). The germline V and J ends were trimmed by 6 bases and 6 bases, with 15 bases remaining between them. There are 14 residues in the CDR3. Germline values: CDR1 MNHEY, CDR2 SVGAGI. The DNA for the CDR3 is TGTGCCAGCAGCCCCGACAGGTCCACTCAGCCCCAGCATTTT. Translated: CASSPDRSTQPQHF.

The chain has TRBV28 and TRBJ2-5, with D uncertain. The V and J ends lost 2 bases and 2 bases respectively, with 6 bases between them. The CDR3 has 13 amino acids. Germline loops: CDR1 MDHEN, CDR2 SYDVKM. The CDR3 sequence is CASSLPPQETQYF. The CDR3 bases are TGTGCCAGCAGTTTACCACCACAAGAGACCCAGTACTTC.

The count of this clone is one. This chain uses TRBV6-1 with TRBJ2-7; D might be TRBD1 (6 bases). Between the trimmed V and J ends, which lost 1 base and 6 bases, there was a span of 16 bases. CDR1 and CDR2 (germline): MNHNS, SASEGT. This CDR3 spans 15 amino acids. This CDR3 reads CASSEGNRVLLEQYF. DNA for the CDR3: TGTGCCAGCAGTGAAGGGAACAGGGTCCTACTCGAGCAGTACTTC.

This chain connects TRBV15 to TRBJ2-5; no definite D call. TRBJ2-7 matches the DNA end more closely, so the J call is doubtful. CDR1 LNHNV and CDR2 YYDKDF come from the germline V gene (reference sequence). The CDR3 contains 13 residues. CDR3 nucleotides: TGTGCCACCAGCAGCACGGGCGCCTACGAGCAGTACTTC. This encodes CATSSTGAYEQYF.

The genes are TRBV10-1 and TRBJ2-1, with a tentative D call TRBD1 (5 bases). The length of the CDR3 is 13 residues. Between the trimmed V and J ends, which lost 5 bases and 0 bases, there was a span of 5 bases. Germline V gives CDR1 WNHNN, CDR2 SYGVQD (reference sequence). The CDR3 nucleotides are TGCGCCAGCAGTACAGGCTCCTACAATGAGCAGTTCTTC. It yields the protein CASSTGSYNEQFF.

The rearrangement joins TRBV6-1 to TRBJ2-3; the D gene is possibly TRBD2 (5 bases). Germline CDR1 reads MNHNS; CDR2 reads SASEGT. Trimming took off 0 bases at V and 4 bases at J, with 11 bases between the two ends. The CDR3 loop spans 15 amino acids. The CDR3 is CASSEAGVSSDTQYF. The CDR3 region has the DNA TGTGCCAGCAGTGAAGCGGGAGTAAGCTCAGATACGCAGTATTTT.

The chain uses TRBV5-4 and TRBJ2-2; possibly TRBD1 or TRBD2 for D (5 bases each). CDR3 length: 15 residues. The V gene lost 4 bases and the J gene lost 6 bases, with 16 bases spanning the gap. Germline V gene data show CDR1 as SGHNT and CDR2 as YYREEE (reference sequence). This CDR3 reads CASSPRGEGPGELFF. The CDR3 DNA follows: TGTGCCAGCAGCCCCCGCGGTGAGGGGCCCGGGGAGCTGTTTTTT.